This TCR beta chain was recorded in a study of cytomegalovirus exposure and HLA in healthy donors. The PCR made use of 60 Vbeta and 13 Jbeta primers. The protocol was immunoSEQ multiplex PCR, while the TCRdb copy is restricted to in-frame clones and leaves out a portion. Here the sample spans 100,000 to 150,000 clones, 75% being singletons. Notes on the study in general: In vitro data verified a few CMV-associated chains as specific for CMV antigens. Earlier analysis yielded a pattern in which most TCR beta V segments were productive about 90% or about 30% of the time.

This CDR3 contains 17 residues. The germline V gene has CDR1 SEHNR and CDR2 FQNEAQ (reference sequence). The J segment lost 3 bases and the V segment lost 4 bases, leaving 14 bases of the junction unmatched. To note about this clone: What it recognizes is unknown.

The origin of this receptor is a woman in her fifties or sixties in good health and CMV-seronegative. Material: PBMCs. This rearrangement joins TRBV7-9 to TRBJ2-7, with TRBD1 matching 8 bases. The CDR3 DNA follows: TGTGCCAGCAGCTCATATGTGGCGGACAGGGCGAACTACGAGCAGTACTTC. Translation: CASSSYVADRANYEQYF. The whole variable domain, remainder taken from reference TRBV7-9 and TRBJ2-7, is DTGVSQNPRHKITKRGQNVTFRCDPISEHNRLYWYRQTLGQGPEFLTYFQNEAQLEKSRLLSDRFSAERPKGSFSTLEIQRTEQGDSAMYLCASSSYVADRANYEQYFGPGTRLTVT.